This T cell receptor (beta chain) originates from a study of spatial heterogeneity in lung cancer. Time point reported: sample taken at primary tumor resection. The study sequenced unsorted whole RNA from tumor, nontumor lung or frozen PBMC. Germline CDR1 SGHKS, CDR2 YYEKEE (reference sequence). V gave up 4 bases and J gave up 3 bases, with 18 bases separating them. The CDR3 runs 16 residues. Study results and caveats: For expanded intratumoral alpha and beta TCRs, counts tracked tumor mutation counts.

MiXCR, applied by TCRdb to the 5' RACE reads, yields one record per CDR3 protein. The table lists some 970 distinct CDR3 sequences, about 22% of them singletons. This clonotype is large by share. The antigen is unknown. The V and J genes are TRBV5-5 and TRBJ2-3, with D possibly being TRBD2 (7 bases). This sequence was found in a male donor with early-stage non-small cell lung cancer. The sequencing used lung tumor tissue, collected at surgery. The CDR3 spells CASSIGGAGPTDTQYF. The CDR3 coding sequence is TGTGCCAGCAGCATAGGGGGAGCGGGGCCTACAGATACGCAGTATTTT. The entire variable domain, with the rest obtained from reference TRBV5-5 and TRBJ2-3, is as follows: DAGVTQSPTHLIKTRGQQVTLRCSPISGHKSVSWYQQVLGQGPQFIFQYYEKEERGRGNFPDRFSARQFPNYSSELNVNALLLGDSALYLCASSIGGAGPTDTQYFGPGTRLTVL.